The sequence of this TCR beta chain was determined in a study of T-cell reconstitution after alpha-beta-depleted transplantation in children. Trimming pared 7 bases from V and 4 bases from J, leaving 23 bases between. This CDR3 region has 16 residues. The germline CDR1 and CDR2 sequences are DFQATT and SNEGSKA (reference sequence). In this sample, this clonotype turned up a few times. For TCRbeta, the library was prepared with unique molecular identifiers. One entry per CDR3 protein results from TCRdb running MiXCR on the PCR reads. Among around 250,000 distinct CDR3 sequences, more than 9% were seen once, and the ten largest hold around a tenth.

V and J are TRBV20-1 and TRBJ2-1, with D possibly TRBD2 on 5 matching bases. The starting material was PBMCs from the stem cell graft donor, obtained from the stem cell graft. This TCR came from a human donor who donated a stem cell graft to a child with SCID. The CDR3 sequence is CSVVSAEAGRYNEQFF. In DNA, the CDR3 is TGCAGTGTAGTCTCTGCGGAGGCCGGGCGGTACAATGAGCAGTTCTTC.